These 9 T cell receptor beta chains share one sample of origin, sequenced in a study of blood T cell repertoires in COVID-19. The assay was immunoSEQ multiplex PCR, and TCRdb's table has in-frame clones only and misses some. The sample contains 150,000 to 200,000 clones, 70% to 90% of which appear only once. Sequencing was performed on peripheral blood. These receptors originate from a human donor in a cohort sampled during active COVID-19.

The chain carries TRBV12-5 and TRBJ1-2; 7 positions match TRBD1. This CDR3 region has 18 residues. The trim removed 1 base at V and 7 bases at J, leaving 18 bases unmatched. Germline lookup yields CDR1 LGHNT and CDR2 FRNRAP. The chain's CDR3 is CASGLAPSRHDRVGGYTF. CDR3 DNA sequence: TGTGCTAGTGGTTTGGCCCCCTCCCGACACGACAGGGTCGGTGGCTACACCTTC.

This clone was seen once. The V and J genes are TRBV29-1 and TRBJ2-2; tentative D call: TRBD2 (7 bases). The CDR3 is 15 amino acids. Trimming took off 3 bases at V and 6 bases at J, with 17 bases between the two ends. CDR1 is SQVTM and CDR2 is ANQGSEA in the germline V gene. CDR3 protein: CSVEGGGGRPGELFF. DNA of the CDR3: TGCAGCGTTGAGGGGGGAGGGGGTCGTCCCGGGGAGCTGTTTTTT.

The J gene is TRBJ1-1, the V gene TRBV30; D is perhaps TRBD1 (5 bases). The V and J ends lost 1 base and 2 bases respectively, with 8 bases between them. The germline CDR1 and CDR2 sequences are GTSNPN and SVGIG (reference sequence). CDR3 length equals 13 residues. DNA of the CDR3: TGTGCCTGGAGTGGAAGGGGTAACACTGAAGCTTTCTTT. Translation: CAWSGRGNTEAFF.

The chain links TRBV5-1 to TRBJ2-6; D gene unclear. The V gene's germline CDR1 is SGHRS and CDR2 YFSETQ. Trimming removed 4 bases at V and 2 bases at J, with 10 bases between. The CDR3 has 15 residues. CDR3 in DNA: TGCGCCAGCAGCACCTCACAACCTGGGGCCAACGTCCTGACTTTC. Translated: CASSTSQPGANVLTF.

V is TRBV5-1 and J is TRBJ2-1, with 13 bases identical to TRBD2. V trimming: 0 bases; J trimming: 6 bases; junction bases outside the gene matches: 9. Germline CDR1 is SGHRS and CDR2 is YFSETQ. This CDR3 comprises 18 residues. In DNA form, the CDR3 reads TGCGCCAGCAGCTTGGTACCGATGGGACTAGCGGGATTCAATGAGCAGTTCTTC. As protein: CASSLVPMGLAGFNEQFF.

The V gene is TRBV6-6, the J gene TRBJ1-1; TRBD1 might be the D (5 bases). CDR1 is MNHNY, CDR2 SVGAGI, per germline (reference sequence). The length of the CDR3 is 11 residues. The germline V and J ends were trimmed by 6 bases and 8 bases, with 10 bases remaining between them. CDR3 coding DNA: TGTGCCAGCAGCCGAGGACAAGAAGCTTTCTTT. It yields the protein CASSRGQEAFF.

The chain carries TRBV30 and TRBJ2-5; tentatively, D is TRBD1 (7 bases). The germline gives CDR1 GTSNPN, CDR2 SVGIG (reference sequence). V shed 4 bases and J shed 5 bases, with 11 bases lying between them. The CDR3 consists of 12 residues. Here the CDR3 reads CAWTQGRETQYF. The DNA for the CDR3 is TGTGCCTGGACACAGGGGAGGGAGACCCAGTACTTC.

The V and J genes are TRBV6-2 or TRBV6-3 and TRBJ2-7; 13 positions agree with TRBD2. In germline, CDR1 is MNHEY, CDR2 SVGEGT. With 2 bases clipped from V and 2 bases from J, the junction kept 9 bases outside the gene matches. The CDR3 runs to 18 residues. The CDR3 is CASSYRGTSGANTYEQYF. CDR3 DNA: TGTGCCAGCAGTTACCGAGGGACTAGCGGGGCCAATACCTACGAGCAGTACTTC.

The genes are TRBV5-1 and TRBJ1-2; D uncertain. This CDR3 has 12 amino acids. The V gene's germline CDR1 is SGHRS and CDR2 YFSETQ. The V gene lost 1 base and the J gene lost 5 bases, with 6 bases spanning the gap. The CDR3 region has the DNA TGCGCCAGCAGCTTGACTTCATATGGCTACACCTTC. It yields the protein CASSLTSYGYTF.